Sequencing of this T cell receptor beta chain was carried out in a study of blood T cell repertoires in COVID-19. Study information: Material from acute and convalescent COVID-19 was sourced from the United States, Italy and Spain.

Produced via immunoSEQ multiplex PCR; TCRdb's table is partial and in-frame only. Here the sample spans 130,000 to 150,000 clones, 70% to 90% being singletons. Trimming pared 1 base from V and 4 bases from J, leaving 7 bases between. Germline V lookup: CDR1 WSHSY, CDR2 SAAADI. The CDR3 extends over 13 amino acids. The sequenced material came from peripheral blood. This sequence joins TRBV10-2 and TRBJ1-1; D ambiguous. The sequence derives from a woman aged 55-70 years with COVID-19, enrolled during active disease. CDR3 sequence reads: CASSELTGTEAFF. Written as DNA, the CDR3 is TGCGCCAGCAGTGAGTTGACGGGCACTGAAGCTTTCTTT.